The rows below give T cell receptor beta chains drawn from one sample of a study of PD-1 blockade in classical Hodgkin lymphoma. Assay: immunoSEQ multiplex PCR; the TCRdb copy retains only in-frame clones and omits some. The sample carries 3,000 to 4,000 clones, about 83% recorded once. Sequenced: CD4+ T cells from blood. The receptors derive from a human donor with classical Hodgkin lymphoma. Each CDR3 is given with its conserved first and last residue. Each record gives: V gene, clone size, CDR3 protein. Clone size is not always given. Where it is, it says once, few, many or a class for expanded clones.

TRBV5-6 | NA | CASSLPGLVQETQYF
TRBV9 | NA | CASSPLAAATDTQYF
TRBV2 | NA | CASSLLQGGEKLFF
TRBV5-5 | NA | CASSPGPAGGDTQYF
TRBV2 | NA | CASRRTAQETQYF
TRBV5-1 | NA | CASSSQGQSYGYTF
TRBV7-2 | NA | CASSRDRNYEQYF
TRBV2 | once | CASSDYSGDFTGELFF
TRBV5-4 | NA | CASSSLGQGPNYGYTF
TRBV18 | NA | CASSPGGGYTEAFF
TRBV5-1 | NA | CASSWEGANTGELFF
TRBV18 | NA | CASSPDSGMETQYF
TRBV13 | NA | CASSLLTNEKLFF
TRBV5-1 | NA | CASSFEPGNTGELFF
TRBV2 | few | CASMGERLKETQYF